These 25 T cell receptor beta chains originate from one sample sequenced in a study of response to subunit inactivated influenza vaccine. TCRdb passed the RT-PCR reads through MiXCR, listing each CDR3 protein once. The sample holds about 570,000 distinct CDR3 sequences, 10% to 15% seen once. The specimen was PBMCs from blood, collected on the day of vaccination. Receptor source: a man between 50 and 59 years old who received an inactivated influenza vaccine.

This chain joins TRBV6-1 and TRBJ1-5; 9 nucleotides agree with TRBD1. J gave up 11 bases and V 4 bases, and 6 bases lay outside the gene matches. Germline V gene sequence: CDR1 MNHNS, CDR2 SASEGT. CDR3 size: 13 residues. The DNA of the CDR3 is TGTGCCAGCAGTGTACAGGGGGCGGAGGCCCAGCATTTT. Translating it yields CASSVQGAEAQHF.

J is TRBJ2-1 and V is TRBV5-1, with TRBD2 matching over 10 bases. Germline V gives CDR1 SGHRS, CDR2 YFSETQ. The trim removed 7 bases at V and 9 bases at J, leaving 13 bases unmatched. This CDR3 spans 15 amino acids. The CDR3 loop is CASPKVVAGGGEQFF. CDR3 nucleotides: TGCGCCAGCCCCAAGGTGGTAGCGGGAGGTGGTGAGCAGTTCTTC.

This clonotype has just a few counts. The CDR3 here is CASSLELARETQYF. CDR3 DNA: TGTGCCAGCAGCTTAGAACTAGCGAGGGAGACCCAGTACTTC. This chain joins TRBV7-9 and TRBJ2-5; TRBD2 aligns across 7 bases. The germline V gene has CDR1 SEHNR and CDR2 FQNEAQ (reference sequence). V was pared by 1 base and J by 5 bases, with 4 bases of the junction left unmatched. The CDR3 loop spans 14 amino acids.

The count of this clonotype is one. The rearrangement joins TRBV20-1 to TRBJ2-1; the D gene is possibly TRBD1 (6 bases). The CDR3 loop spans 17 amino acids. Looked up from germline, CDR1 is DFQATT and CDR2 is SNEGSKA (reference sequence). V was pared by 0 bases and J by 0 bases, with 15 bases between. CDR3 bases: TGCAGTGCTAGAGACGCAGACAGGCCGAGCTCCTACAATGAGCAGTTCTTC. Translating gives CSARDADRPSSYNEQFF.

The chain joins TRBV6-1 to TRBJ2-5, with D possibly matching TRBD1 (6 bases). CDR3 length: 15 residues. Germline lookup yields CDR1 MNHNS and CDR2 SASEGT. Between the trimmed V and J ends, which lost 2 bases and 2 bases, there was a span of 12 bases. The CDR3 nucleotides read TGTGCCAGCAGTGAATTTGGGACACAACAAGAGACCCAGTACTTC. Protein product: CASSEFGTQQETQYF.

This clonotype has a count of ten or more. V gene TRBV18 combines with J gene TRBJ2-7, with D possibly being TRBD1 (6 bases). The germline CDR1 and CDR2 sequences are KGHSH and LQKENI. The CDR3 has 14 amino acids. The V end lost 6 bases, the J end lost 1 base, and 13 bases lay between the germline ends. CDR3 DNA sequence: TGTGCCAGCTCCCAGGGGCTACAATCCTACGAGCAGTACTTC. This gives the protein CASSQGLQSYEQYF.

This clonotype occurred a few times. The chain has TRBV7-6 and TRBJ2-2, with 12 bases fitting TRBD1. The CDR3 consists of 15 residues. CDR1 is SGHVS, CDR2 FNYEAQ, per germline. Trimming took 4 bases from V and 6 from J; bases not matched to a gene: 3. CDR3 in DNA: TGTGCCAGCAGCTGGGGGACAGGGGGCCCCGGGGAGCTGTTTTTT. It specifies CASSWGTGGPGELFF.

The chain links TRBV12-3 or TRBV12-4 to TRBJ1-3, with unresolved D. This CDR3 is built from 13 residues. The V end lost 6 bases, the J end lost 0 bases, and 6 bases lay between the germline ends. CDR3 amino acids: CASRDNSGNTIYF. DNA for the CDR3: TGTGCCAGCAGAGACAACTCTGGAAACACCATATATTTT.

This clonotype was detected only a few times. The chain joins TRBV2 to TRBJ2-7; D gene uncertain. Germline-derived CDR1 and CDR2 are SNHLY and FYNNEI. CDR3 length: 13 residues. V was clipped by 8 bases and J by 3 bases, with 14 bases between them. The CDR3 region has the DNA TGTGCCAGCGGAATAGAGCTAAACTACGAGCAGTACTTC. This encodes CASGIELNYEQYF.

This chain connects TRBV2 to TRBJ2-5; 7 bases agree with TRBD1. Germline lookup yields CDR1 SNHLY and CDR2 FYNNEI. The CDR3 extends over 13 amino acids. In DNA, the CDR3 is TGTGCATCGGGCAGGGGGTTCCAAGAGACCCAGTACTTC. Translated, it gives CASGRGFQETQYF.

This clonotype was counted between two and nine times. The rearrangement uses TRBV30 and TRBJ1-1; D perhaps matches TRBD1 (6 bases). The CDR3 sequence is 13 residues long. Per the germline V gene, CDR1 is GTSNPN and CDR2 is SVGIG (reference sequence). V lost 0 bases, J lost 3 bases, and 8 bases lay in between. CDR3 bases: TGTGCCTGGAGTGTTAGGGGGGACACTGAAGCTTTCTTT. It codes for CAWSVRGDTEAFF.

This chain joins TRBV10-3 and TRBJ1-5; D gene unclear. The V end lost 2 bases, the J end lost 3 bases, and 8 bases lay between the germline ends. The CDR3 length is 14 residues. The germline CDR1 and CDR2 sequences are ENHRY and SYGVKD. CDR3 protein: CAISERTPNQPQHF. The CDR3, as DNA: TGTGCCATCAGTGAGCGGACCCCCAATCAGCCCCAGCATTTT.

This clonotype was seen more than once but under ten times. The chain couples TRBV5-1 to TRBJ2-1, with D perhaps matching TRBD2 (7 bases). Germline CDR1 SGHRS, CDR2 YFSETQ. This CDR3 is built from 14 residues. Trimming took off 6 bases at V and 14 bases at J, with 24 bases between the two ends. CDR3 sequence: CASNEGGSGTKEFF. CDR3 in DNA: TGCGCCAGCAATGAGGGGGGCAGCGGGACAAAGGAGTTCTTC.

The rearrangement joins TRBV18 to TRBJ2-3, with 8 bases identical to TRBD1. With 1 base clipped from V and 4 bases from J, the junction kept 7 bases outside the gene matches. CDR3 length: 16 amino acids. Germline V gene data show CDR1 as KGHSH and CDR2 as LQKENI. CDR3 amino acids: CASSPLRDRLSDTQYF. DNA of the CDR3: TGTGCCAGCTCACCACTCCGGGACAGGCTTTCAGATACGCAGTATTTT.

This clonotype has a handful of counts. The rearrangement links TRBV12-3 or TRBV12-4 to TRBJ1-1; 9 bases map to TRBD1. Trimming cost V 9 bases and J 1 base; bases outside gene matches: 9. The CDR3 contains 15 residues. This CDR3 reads CASKPDRGWNTEAFF. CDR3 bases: TGTGCCAGTAAGCCGGACAGGGGTTGGAACACTGAAGCTTTCTTT.

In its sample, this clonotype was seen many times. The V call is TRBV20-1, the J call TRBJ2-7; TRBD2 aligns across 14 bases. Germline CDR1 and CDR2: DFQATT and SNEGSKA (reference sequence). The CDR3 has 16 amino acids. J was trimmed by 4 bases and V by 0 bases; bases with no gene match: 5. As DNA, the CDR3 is TGCAGTGCTAGAGATGGGACTAGCGGGAGAGGATACGAGCAGTACTTC. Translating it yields CSARDGTSGRGYEQYF.

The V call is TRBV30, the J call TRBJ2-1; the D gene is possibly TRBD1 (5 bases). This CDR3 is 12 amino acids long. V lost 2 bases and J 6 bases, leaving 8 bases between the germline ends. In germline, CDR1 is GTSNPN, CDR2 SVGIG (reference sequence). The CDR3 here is CAWSLQGNEQFF. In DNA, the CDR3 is TGTGCCTGGAGTCTTCAGGGCAATGAGCAGTTCTTC. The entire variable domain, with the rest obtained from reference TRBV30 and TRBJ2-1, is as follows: SQTIHQWPATLVQPVGSPLSLECTVEGTSNPNLYWYRQAAGRGLQLLFYSVGIGQISSEVPQNLSASRPQDRQFILSSKKLLLSDSGFYLCAWSLQGNEQFFGPGTRLTVL.

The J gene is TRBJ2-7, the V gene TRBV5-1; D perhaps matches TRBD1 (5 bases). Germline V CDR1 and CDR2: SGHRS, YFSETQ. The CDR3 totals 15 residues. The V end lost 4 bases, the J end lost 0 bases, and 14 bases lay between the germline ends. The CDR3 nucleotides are TGCGCCAGCAGCGTAAACCCACAGGACTCCTACGAGCAGTACTTC. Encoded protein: CASSVNPQDSYEQYF.

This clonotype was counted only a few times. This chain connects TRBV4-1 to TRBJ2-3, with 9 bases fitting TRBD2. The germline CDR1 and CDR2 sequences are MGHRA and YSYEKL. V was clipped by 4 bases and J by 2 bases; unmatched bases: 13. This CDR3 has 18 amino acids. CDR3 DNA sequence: TGCGCCAGCAGCCGGAACACCGTATCTAGCGGGGTCACAGATACGCAGTATTTT. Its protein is CASSRNTVSSGVTDTQYF.

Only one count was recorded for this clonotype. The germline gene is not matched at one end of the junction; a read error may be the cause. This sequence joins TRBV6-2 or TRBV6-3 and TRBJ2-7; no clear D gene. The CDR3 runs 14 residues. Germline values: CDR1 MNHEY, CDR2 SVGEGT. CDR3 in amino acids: CASSYGFGVDEHYF. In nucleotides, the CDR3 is TGTGCCAGCAGTTACGGATTTGGGGTTGACGAGCACTACTTC.

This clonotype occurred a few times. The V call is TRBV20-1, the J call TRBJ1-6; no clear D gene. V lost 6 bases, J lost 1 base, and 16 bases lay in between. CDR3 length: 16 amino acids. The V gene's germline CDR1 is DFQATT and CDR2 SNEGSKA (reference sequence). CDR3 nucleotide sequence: TGCAGTGCCAGGCGGGGTTTTAAGTCCTATAATTCACCCCTCCACTTT. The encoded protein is CSARRGFKSYNSPLHF.

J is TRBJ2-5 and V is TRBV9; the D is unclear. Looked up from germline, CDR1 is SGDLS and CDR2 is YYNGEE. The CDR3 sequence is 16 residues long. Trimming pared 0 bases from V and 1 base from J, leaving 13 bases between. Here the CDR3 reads CASSVDGLRFQETQYF. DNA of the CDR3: TGTGCCAGCAGCGTAGACGGGTTAAGGTTCCAAGAGACCCAGTACTTC. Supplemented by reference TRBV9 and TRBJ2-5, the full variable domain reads DSGVTQTPKHLITATGQRVTLRCSPRSGDLSVYWYQQSLDQGLQFLIQYYNGEERAKGNILERFSAQQFPDLHSELNLSSLELGDSALYFCASSVDGLRFQETQYFGPGTRLLVL.

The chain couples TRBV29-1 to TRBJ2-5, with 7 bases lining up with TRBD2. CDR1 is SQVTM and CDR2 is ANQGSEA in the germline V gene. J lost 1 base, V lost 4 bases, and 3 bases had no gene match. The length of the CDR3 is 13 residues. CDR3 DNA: TGCAGCGTTGTCGGGAGGATCCAAGAGACCCAGTACTTC. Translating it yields CSVVGRIQETQYF.

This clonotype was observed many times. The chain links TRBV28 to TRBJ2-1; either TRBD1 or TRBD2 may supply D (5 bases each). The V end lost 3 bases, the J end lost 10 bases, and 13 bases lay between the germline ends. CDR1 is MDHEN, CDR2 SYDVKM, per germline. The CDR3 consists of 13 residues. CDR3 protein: CASSFWGKGEQFF. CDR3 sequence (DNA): TGTGCCAGCAGTTTCTGGGGGAAAGGGGAGCAGTTCTTC. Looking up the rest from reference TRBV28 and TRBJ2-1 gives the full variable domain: DVKVTQSSRYLVKRTGEKVFLECVQDMDHENMFWYRQDPGLGLRLIYFSYDVKMKEKGDIPEGYSVSREKKERFSLILESASTNQTSMYLCASSFWGKGEQFFGPGTRLTVL.

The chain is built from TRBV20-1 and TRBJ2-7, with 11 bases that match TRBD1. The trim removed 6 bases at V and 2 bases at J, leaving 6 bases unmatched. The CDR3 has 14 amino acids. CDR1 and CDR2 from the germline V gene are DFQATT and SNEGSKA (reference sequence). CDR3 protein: CSAFGQGAPYEQYF. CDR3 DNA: TGCAGTGCATTCGGACAGGGGGCCCCCTACGAGCAGTACTTC.